Below are 18 T cell receptor beta chains sequenced from a single sample in a study of response to subunit inactivated influenza vaccine. TCRdb passed the RT-PCR reads through MiXCR, listing each CDR3 protein once. The repertoire holds 550,000 to 800,000 distinct CDR3 sequences, over 11% seen once, with approximately 6.5% in the top ten. The sample was PBMCs from blood, taken around two weeks before vaccination. The receptors derive from a man aged 50 or older who received an inactivated influenza vaccine.

V usage is TRBV4-3 and J usage is TRBJ2-6, with D unclear. Germline V gene sequence: CDR1 LGHNA, CDR2 YSLEER. V gave up 0 bases and J gave up 2 bases, with 11 bases separating them. This CDR3 spans 17 amino acids. The CDR3 is CASSQDILGTGANVLTF. The CDR3 nucleotides are TGCGCCAGCAGCCAAGACATTTTGGGTACTGGGGCCAACGTCCTGACTTTC.

This clonotype has a count of ten or more. The J gene is TRBJ2-1, the V gene TRBV4-1; the D call may be TRBD1 or TRBD2 (5 bases each). The CDR3 has 14 residues. V was clipped by 0 bases and J by 6 bases, with 9 bases between them. Germline CDR1 MGHRA, CDR2 YSYEKL. The CDR3 loop reads CASSQEYGGNEQFF. The CDR3 region has the DNA TGCGCCAGCAGCCAAGAATATGGGGGCAATGAGCAGTTCTTC.

This clonotype occurred many times. V usage is TRBV4-3 and J usage is TRBJ2-2; D is unresolved. Germline CDR1 reads LGHNA; CDR2 reads YSLEER. The CDR3 is 16 residues long. V was pared by 0 bases and J by 2 bases, with 10 bases between. The CDR3 reads CASSQDFIVNTGELFF. The CDR3 coding sequence is TGCGCCAGCAGCCAAGATTTCATAGTTAACACCGGGGAGCTGTTTTTT.

This clonotype was detected only once. The chain employs TRBV5-6 and TRBJ2-5; 9 bases fit TRBD2. Germline V gene data show CDR1 as SGHDT and CDR2 as YYEEEE. The V gene end was trimmed by 4 bases and the J gene end by 9 bases; junction bases not matched to a gene: 10. CDR3 length equals 14 residues. The CDR3 is CASSGIAGEHAQYF. The CDR3 nucleotides read TGTGCCAGCAGCGGGATAGCGGGAGAACACGCCCAGTACTTC. The full variable domain, in which reference TRBV5-6 and TRBJ2-5 provide the parts outside the CDR3, is DAGVTQSPTHLIKTRGQQVTLRCSPKSGHDTVSWYQQALGQGPQFIFQYYEEEERQRGNFPDRFSGHQFPNYSSELNVNALLLGDSALYLCASSGIAGEHAQYFGPGTRLLVL.

The V and J genes are TRBV11-2 and TRBJ2-1; 11 nucleotides line up with TRBD2. Germline CDR1 and CDR2: SGHAT and FQNNGV. V gave up 5 bases and J gave up 5 bases; unmatched junction bases: 5. The CDR3 spans 15 residues. The chain's CDR3 is CASSHTSGGNNEQFF. In nucleotides, the CDR3 is TGTGCCAGCAGCCACACTAGCGGGGGAAACAATGAGCAGTTCTTC.

The chain is built from TRBV3-1 and TRBJ2-5; D gene ambiguous. This CDR3 is 15 amino acids long. In germline, CDR1 is LGHDT, CDR2 YNNKEL (reference sequence). V lost 4 bases to trimming and J lost 3 bases, with 15 bases between them. CDR3 region: CASSRTARPKETQYF. DNA of the CDR3: TGTGCCAGCAGCCGAACAGCCCGGCCAAAAGAGACCCAGTACTTC.

There are many counts of this clonotype. The chain couples TRBV5-5 to TRBJ2-2; no clear D gene. The CDR3 spans 15 residues. Germline V gene data show CDR1 as SGHKS and CDR2 as YYEKEE (reference sequence). V shed 4 bases and J shed 1 base, with 11 bases lying between them. This CDR3 reads CASSRPPQNTGELFF. Written as DNA, the CDR3 is TGTGCCAGCAGCAGACCTCCCCAGAACACCGGGGAGCTGTTTTTT.

The chain joins TRBV7-6 to TRBJ1-5; 12 bases are a match to TRBD1. V dropped 3 bases and J dropped 3; count of bases not matched to a gene: 9. Per germline, CDR1 SGHVS and CDR2 FNYEAQ. The CDR3 spans 18 residues. This CDR3 is CASSLNIGTGGNNQPQHF. The CDR3 nucleotides read TGTGCCAGCAGCTTGAACATAGGGACAGGGGGCAACAATCAGCCCCAGCATTTT.

This clonotype was observed a few times. This chain links TRBV6-5 with TRBJ1-2; 10 bases are a match to TRBD1. V trimming: 2 bases; J trimming: 5 bases; junction bases outside the gene matches: 8. This CDR3 has 16 amino acids. CDR1 and CDR2 from the germline V gene are MNHEY and SVGAGI. CDR3 amino acids: CASSYLRTGGGYGYTF. In nucleotides, the CDR3 is TGTGCCAGCAGTTACCTGAGGACAGGGGGAGGGTATGGCTACACCTTC.

This clonotype was counted a few times. The CDR3 DNA sequence: TGTGCCAGCACACGGGGACTAGGACTCGATACGCAGTATTTT. This codes for CASTRGLGLDTQYF. The genes are TRBV7-7 and TRBJ2-3; the match to TRBD2 covers 8 bases. The CDR3 is 14 residues long. The junction had 9 bases not matched to a gene; V was cut back by 7 bases and J by 6 bases. Germline lookup yields CDR1 SSHAT and CDR2 FNYEAQ (reference sequence).

The chain recombines TRBV27 with TRBJ2-1; 12 bases align to TRBD2. The CDR3 extends over 15 amino acids. Germline CDR1 reads MNHEY; CDR2 reads SMNVEV (reference sequence). J lost 5 bases, V lost 3 bases, and 2 bases had no gene match. The CDR3 reads CASSFLAGGHNEQFF. CDR3 coding DNA: TGTGCCAGCAGTTTTCTAGCGGGAGGGCACAATGAGCAGTTCTTC.

The chain recombines TRBV4-1 with TRBJ2-5, with 7 bases that match TRBD2. J gave up 3 bases and V 5 bases, and 6 bases lay outside the gene matches. Germline loops: CDR1 MGHRA, CDR2 YSYEKL. CDR3 size: 14 residues. CDR3 sequence (DNA): TGCGCCAGCAGCAATGCCGGGACTAAAGAGACCCAGTACTTC. Translation gives CASSNAGTKETQYF.

The chain links TRBV28 to TRBJ2-3, with D possibly matching TRBD1 (7 bases). The CDR3 is 13 residues long. V was cut by 2 bases and J by 6 bases, with 9 bases left in between. The germline V gene encodes CDR1 MDHEN and CDR2 SYDVKM. DNA of the CDR3: TGTGCCAGCAGTTTACCAGGGGGGGATACGCAGTATTTT. Translation gives CASSLPGGDTQYF.

This clonotype has at least ten counts. The V and J genes are TRBV12-3 or TRBV12-4 and TRBJ2-5; TRBD2 matches at 12 bases. With V trimmed by 5 bases and J by 5 bases, 9 bases remained unmatched. The CDR3 runs 16 residues. Here the CDR3 reads CASSKRTSGVGETQYF. The CDR3 region has the DNA TGTGCCAGCAGTAAGAGGACTAGCGGGGTCGGGGAGACCCAGTACTTC.

This clonotype turned up a few times. The DNA for the CDR3 is TGCGCCAGCAGTTCCCAGGGAGGCAATGAGCAGTTCTTC. Its translation is CASSSQGGNEQFF. The chain employs TRBV5-1 and TRBJ2-1, with TRBD2 as a possible D gene (6 bases). The V end was cut by 5 bases, the J end by 6 bases, with 12 bases between. Germline CDR1 and CDR2: SGHRS and YFSETQ. The CDR3 is made up of 13 amino acids.

This clonotype came up a few times. V is TRBV20-1 and J is TRBJ1-6; D gene uncertain. This CDR3 contains 17 residues. V lost 0 bases and J 0 bases, leaving 12 bases between the germline ends. Germline V lookup: CDR1 DFQATT, CDR2 SNEGSKA (reference sequence). The CDR3 loop reads CSARDSRAFSYNSPLHF. CDR3 coding DNA: TGCAGTGCTAGAGATAGTAGGGCGTTCTCCTATAATTCACCCCTCCACTTT.

This clonotype occurred a few times. The rearrangement uses TRBV9 and TRBJ1-1; D not certain. The CDR3 contains 12 residues. Per germline, CDR1 SGDLS and CDR2 YYNGEE. V shed 4 bases and J shed 6 bases, with 10 bases lying between them. CDR3 in amino acids: CASSPVNAEAFF. CDR3 in DNA: TGTGCCAGCAGCCCCGTAAATGCTGAAGCTTTCTTT. Based on the CDR3 plus reference TRBV9 and TRBJ1-1, the full variable domain is DSGVTQTPKHLITATGQRVTLRCSPRSGDLSVYWYQQSLDQGLQFLIQYYNGEERAKGNILERFSAQQFPDLHSELNLSSLELGDSALYFCASSPVNAEAFFGQGTRLTVV.

The rearrangement links TRBV28 to TRBJ2-4; no clear D gene. This CDR3 is 11 amino acids long. The ends were cut back, 10 bases at V and 5 bases at J, with 9 bases in the middle. The germline V gene encodes CDR1 MDHEN and CDR2 SYDVKM. The DNA of the CDR3 is TGTGCCACCTCGTGGGAAAACATTCAGTACTTC. Its translation is CATSWENIQYF.